A selection of T cell receptor beta chains follows, all from one sample in a study of T-cell reconstitution after alpha-beta-depleted transplantation in children. TCRdb analysed the PCR reads with MiXCR anew, one entry per CDR3 protein. This table holds hundreds of thousands of distinct CDR3 sequences, around 15% found once. The material was PBMCs, mostly from graft donor cells, obtained 360 days after TCRalphabeta/CD19-depleted stem cell transplant. The receptors originated from a boy in the first two years of life who had a stem cell transplant for Wiskott-Aldrich syndrome, so the T cells may come from the graft donor. CDR3s leave out the opening cysteine and the closing phenylalanine or tryptophan.

TRBV20-1	11	TRBJ2-3	SAVNPLADTQY
TRBV7-2	15	TRBJ2-1	ASSPIAGGPLGNEQF
TRBV10-3	14	TRBJ2-1	AISESKIIRYNEQF
TRBV7-9	12	TRBJ2-7	ASSLPGQSYEQY
TRBV4-1	13	TRBJ2-3	ASNKWGLSTDTQY
TRBV20-1	8	TRBJ2-7	SALTDGQY
TRBV7-9	14	TRBJ2-1	ASHYGDRGVSGEQF
TRBV19	15	TRBJ2-5	ASSTRPGLAKQETQY
TRBV24-1	13	TRBJ2-1	ATSDPGLDYNEQF
TRBV20-1	15	TRBJ2-2	SASGGTSGWNTGELF
TRBV20-1	12	TRBJ2-7	SAPKRGGTYEQY
TRBV5-5	12	TRBJ2-1	ASSFLALYNEQF
TRBV20-1	10	TRBJ2-7	SATRTSYEQY
TRBV13	15	TRBJ2-1	ASSLGWGGSSYNEQF
TRBV5-1	13	TRBJ2-3	ASSLAGQVTDTQY
TRBV5-1	12	TRBJ2-1	ASSLVGVPNEQF
TRBV7-9	11	TRBJ2-4	ASSIGASDIQY
TRBV10-3	14	TRBJ2-5	AISESGRALQETQY
TRBV3-1	11	TRBJ2-4	ASSLLPGNIQY
TRBV6-2/TRBV6-3	13	TRBJ1-5	ASAGGGTGYQPQH
TRBV11-1	13	TRBJ1-6	ASSREGVYNSPLH
TRBV12-3/TRBV12-4	12	TRBJ2-1	ASSLGTGVSEQF
TRBV29-1	15	TRBJ2-1	SVGEWAAKGSHNEQF
TRBV6-1	11	TRBJ1-2	ASLRGRRDGYT
TRBV15	11	TRBJ2-4	ATSGTGTNIQY
TRBV4-2	13	TRBJ2-7	ASSQPIPGGREQY
TRBV5-1	12	TRBJ2-5	ASKVTGGVETQY
TRBV12-3/TRBV12-4	10	TRBJ2-7	ASSLVFHEQY
TRBV5-1	14	TRBJ2-1	ASSGSGTSLGNEQF
TRBV3-1	11	TRBJ2-5	ASSQFGGETQY
TRBV3-1	11	TRBJ2-2	ASSHDSTGELF
TRBV5-5	12	TRBJ1-2	ASSLAGQGGGYT
TRBV5-1	12	TRBJ2-4	ASSTRGAGDIQY
TRBV6-2/TRBV6-3	17	TRBJ2-1	ASSYLREGLAPRRNEQF
TRBV9	11	TRBJ1-5	ASSVEGIQPQH
TRBV3-1	14	TRBJ2-3	ASSRTTGLITDTQY
TRBV12-3/TRBV12-4	12	TRBJ2-7	ASSFKGAPYEQY
TRBV20-1	10	TRBJ2-1	SAREDLREQF
TRBV5-1	10	TRBJ2-2	ASSYKAGELF
TRBV27	11	TRBJ2-1	ASRIDRVGEQF
TRBV4-3	13	TRBJ2-5	ASSQTILGRETQY
TRBV11-3	11	TRBJ1-5	ASSRTSYQPQH
TRBV12-3/TRBV12-4	14	TRBJ2-5	ASSLAQLGSGETQY
TRBV4-1	13	TRBJ1-1	ASSQVEGGGTEAF
TRBV29-1	10	TRBJ1-2	SGRDRGDGYT
TRBV4-1	12	TRBJ1-6	ASSTSDRLGALH
TRBV29-1	13	TRBJ1-3	SVRGRTLSGNTIY
TRBV5-1	12	TRBJ1-1	ATSQLYGGTEAF
TRBV5-1	11	TRBJ2-1	ASSLLGYNEQF
TRBV20-1	10	TRBJ2-7	SASEGTYEQY
TRBV7-9	14	TRBJ2-7	ASTRERGTGISEQY
TRBV2	12	TRBJ2-7	ASSAGSQGYEQY
TRBV27	13	TRBJ2-1	ASSSGLARYNEQF
TRBV20-1	12	TRBJ2-5	SARDGGQKETQY
TRBV15	12	TRBJ2-7	ATSNRWGSYEQY